This TCR beta chain is from a study of T cells in localized non-small cell lung cancer. Study-wide findings and caveats: Those with higher blood T cell density had longer overall survival. Among the top 100 tumor clones, a median about 59 appeared in adjacent lung. There was higher T cell clonality in uninvolved adjacent lung than in tumor, and it was highest there.

Remarks on this clone: No antigen is known for it.

Trimming removed 4 bases from V and 0 bases from J; junction bases left unmatched: 2. CDR3 length equals 15 residues. The germline V gene has CDR1 SSHAT and CDR2 FNYEAQ (reference sequence). Assay used: immunoSEQ multiplex PCR; TCRdb lists only in-frame clones, some missing. This sample has nearly 25,000 clones, with 80% to 95% found just once. The clonotype comes from a woman aged 35-75 years with stage I lung adenocarcinoma. The sample was peripheral blood, taken before any cancer treatment. The chain has TRBV7-7 and TRBJ2-2; 7 bases are shared with TRBD2. The CDR3 protein is CASSSTSANTGELFF. CDR3 DNA sequence: TGTGCCAGCAGCTCTACTAGCGCGAACACCGGGGAGCTGTTTTTT. Variable domain in full (rest from reference TRBV7-7 and TRBJ2-2): GAGVSQSPRYKVTKRGQDVTLRCDPISSHATLYWYQQALGQGPEFLTYFNYEAQPDKSGLPSDRFSAERPEGSISTLTIQRTEQRDSAMYRCASSSTSANTGELFFGEGSRLTVL.